Below, one TCR beta chain is given with its context. This specimen belongs to a study of shared clonotypes between healthy human individuals. Assay execution proceeded at the deep level. Profiling relied on immunoSEQ multiplex PCR, and the TCRdb table lists in-frame clones only, not all of them. The table includes some 2 million clones, approximately 95% detected once. Positive CCR7 selection of CD45RO-negative cells yielded the naive CD8 cells, and terminally differentiated effector memory CD45RA+ cells were excluded. The CDR3 totals 14 residues. V shed 5 bases and J 4 bases; nucleotides not matched to a gene: 6. Germline CDR1 is SEHNR and CDR2 is FQNEAQ (reference sequence).

This chain links TRBV7-9 with TRBJ1-2, with 8 bases aligning to TRBD1. The sequence derives from a man in his late teens or twenties in good health. The specimen was naive CD8+ T cells sorted from blood. CDR3 DNA sequence: TGTGCCAGCAGCCCCGGGACAGGATTCTATGGCTACACCTTC. It encodes CASSPGTGFYGYTF. Based on the CDR3 plus reference TRBV7-9 and TRBJ1-2, the full variable domain is DTGVSQNPRHKITKRGQNVTFRCDPISEHNRLYWYRQTLGQGPEFLTYFQNEAQLEKSRLLSDRFSAERPKGSFSTLEIQRTEQGDSAMYLCASSPGTGFYGYTFGSGTRLTVV.